Below are 20 T cell receptor beta chains sequenced from a single sample in a study of T cell repertoires in cytomegalovirus infection. TCRdb re-derived calls from the reads in MiXCR, one entry per CDR3 protein. The sample shows around 450,000 distinct CDR3 sequences, over 9% of them seen only once. The sequenced sample consisted of PBMCs. The receptors here all came from a human donor in good health (CMV status not recorded). Some clones in this sample may be carry-over from other donors' samples.

V and J are TRBV27 and TRBJ1-6, with 7 bases aligning to TRBD1. The CDR3 extends over 16 amino acids. The germline V gene encodes CDR1 MNHEY and CDR2 SMNVEV (reference sequence). V shed 5 bases and J 4 bases; nucleotides not matched to a gene: 8. CDR3 coding DNA: TGTGCCAGCAGTACCACCGGGACAGAGTATAATTCACCCCTCCACTTT. Its protein is CASSTTGTEYNSPLHF.

This clonotype has ten or more counts. The chain couples TRBV10-3 to TRBJ1-5; no clear D. The CDR3 is 14 amino acids. Germline loops: CDR1 ENHRY, CDR2 SYGVKD. The V end lost 4 bases, the J end lost 5 bases, and 12 bases lay between the germline ends. CDR3 DNA: TGTGCCATCAGTGGTGGGCCTGTCGATCAGCCCCAGCATTTT. As protein: CAISGGPVDQPQHF.

This clonotype was seen at least ten times. The chain employs TRBV6-5 and TRBJ1-1, with D hard to call. Deletions cut 0 bases from V and 0 bases from J, with 8 bases between. Germline loops: CDR1 MNHEY, CDR2 SVGAGI. This CDR3 region has 15 residues. This CDR3 reads CASSYSRNVNTEAFF. DNA for the CDR3: TGTGCCAGCAGTTACTCGAGGAACGTGAACACTGAAGCTTTCTTT.

In this sample, this clonotype turned up many times. The chain joins TRBV11-1 to TRBJ1-2; D unresolved. The CDR3 length is 13 residues. Germline CDR1 SGHAT, CDR2 FQDESV (reference sequence). The V end lost 3 bases, the J end lost 2 bases, and 7 bases lay between the germline ends. CDR3 sequence: CASSFGPNYGYTF. In nucleotides, the CDR3 is TGTGCCAGCAGCTTCGGGCCAAACTATGGCTACACCTTC.

Ten or more counts support this clonotype. The genes are TRBV6-2 or TRBV6-3 and TRBJ2-3, with D perhaps TRBD2 (6 bases). This CDR3 has 16 residues. Deletions cut 2 bases from V and 0 bases from J, with 12 bases between. Germline V lookup: CDR1 MNHEY, CDR2 SVGEGT. The DNA for the CDR3 is TGTGCCAGCAGTTACGGTGGGGGGTATAGCACAGATACGCAGTATTTT. As protein: CASSYGGGYSTDTQYF.

A few counts support this clonotype. The chain has TRBV12-3 or TRBV12-4 and TRBJ2-1, with 15 bases lining up with TRBD2. This CDR3 spans 16 amino acids. CDR3 amino acids: CVVPGLAGGTYNEQFF. The CDR3 DNA reads TGTGTGGTTCCGGGACTAGCGGGAGGTACCTACAATGAGCAGTTCTTC.

This clonotype was counted only a few times. The rearrangement joins TRBV20-1 to TRBJ2-5; 9 bases align to TRBD2. V gave up 5 bases and J gave up 1 base; unmatched junction bases: 11. Germline V lookup: CDR1 DFQATT, CDR2 SNEGSKA (reference sequence). This CDR3 contains 16 residues. The DNA of the CDR3 is TGCAGTGCTCAAACTGGAGTAGCGGGGGCCCAAGAGACCCAGTACTTC. It encodes CSAQTGVAGAQETQYF.

This clonotype was found a few times. V gene TRBV29-1 combines with J gene TRBJ2-3; D is perhaps TRBD1 (6 bases). Germline CDR1 SQVTM, CDR2 ANQGSEA. The CDR3 consists of 20 residues. V lost 5 bases to trimming and J lost 1 base, with 31 bases between them. DNA for the CDR3: TGCAGCGTTCTCTATGTGCCCGACCCAAACAGGGTTGCGGGCACAGATACGCAGTATTTT. Translation gives CSVLYVPDPNRVAGTDTQYF.

This clonotype appeared many times. The chain couples TRBV24-1 to TRBJ2-3; a weak D match, TRBD1 (6 bases). V lost 5 bases to trimming and J lost 0 bases, with 11 bases between them. This CDR3 has 15 residues. CDR1 is KGHDR and CDR2 is SFDVKD in the germline V gene. CDR3 in DNA: TGTGCCACCAGTGCCCCGACAGGTAGCACAGATACGCAGTATTTT. Translated: CATSAPTGSTDTQYF.

This chain uses TRBV29-1 with TRBJ2-2; D may match TRBD1 or TRBD2 (5 bases each). V was clipped by 1 base and J by 3 bases, with 12 bases between them. CDR3 length equals 15 residues. Germline assignment: CDR1 SQVTM and CDR2 ANQGSEA. The CDR3 DNA follows: TGCAGCGTTGAAGGGGATGGGGGAGACACCGGGGAGCTGTTTTTT. It specifies CSVEGDGGDTGELFF.

A few counts support this clonotype. This rearrangement joins TRBV15 to TRBJ1-6; D not resolved. The germline V gene has CDR1 LNHNV and CDR2 YYDKDF (reference sequence). V lost 5 bases and J 0 bases, leaving 17 bases between the germline ends. The CDR3 spans 18 residues. The CDR3 DNA follows: TGTGCCACCAGCTCCGGCATGCGGGCAAGCTCCTATAATTCACCCCTCCACTTT. Its protein is CATSSGMRASSYNSPLHF.

This clonotype was seen many times. The V gene is TRBV30, the J gene TRBJ1-6; D call uncertain. Germline lookup yields CDR1 GTSNPN and CDR2 SVGIG (reference sequence). V lost 4 bases and J 0 bases, leaving 10 bases between the germline ends. The CDR3 contains 15 residues. The CDR3: CAWNPASSYNSPLHF. The DNA of the CDR3 is TGTGCCTGGAATCCTGCGAGCTCCTATAATTCACCCCTCCACTTT. The whole variable domain, remainder taken from reference TRBV30 and TRBJ1-6, is SQTIHQWPATLVQPVGSPLSLECTVEGTSNPNLYWYRQAAGRGLQLLFYSVGIGQISSEVPQNLSASRPQDRQFILSSKKLLLSDSGFYLCAWNPASSYNSPLHFGNGTRLTVT.

In its sample, this clonotype was seen many times. The chain couples TRBV20-1 to TRBJ2-7; 9 bases fit TRBD1. The germline CDR1 and CDR2 sequences are DFQATT and SNEGSKA (reference sequence). There are 13 residues in the CDR3. Germline trimming cut 6 bases from V and 4 bases from J; bases unmatched to any gene: 7. As DNA, the CDR3 is TGCAGTGCGGGGGGACAGGGCGGTTACGAGCAGTACTTC. The encoded protein is CSAGGQGGYEQYF.

This clonotype occurred many times. The CDR3: CASSQDQLAGLANTGELFF. The CDR3 DNA reads TGTGCCAGCAGCCAAGATCAACTAGCGGGGCTCGCGAACACCGGGGAGCTGTTTTTT. The J gene is TRBJ2-2, the V gene TRBV3-1; 10 bases agree with TRBD2. With 0 bases clipped from V and 0 bases from J, the junction kept 7 bases outside the gene matches. CDR3 length: 19 amino acids. Germline values: CDR1 LGHDT, CDR2 YNNKEL (reference sequence).

At least ten counts were recorded for this clonotype. This rearrangement joins TRBV6-2 or TRBV6-3 to TRBJ2-3, with TRBD2 matching over 8 bases. This CDR3 spans 15 amino acids. V shed 0 bases and J 4 bases; nucleotides not matched to a gene: 3. Germline-derived CDR1 and CDR2 are MNHEY and SVGEGT. The CDR3 region is CASSYSSGRSDTQYF. The CDR3 DNA sequence: TGTGCCAGCAGTTACTCAAGCGGGAGATCAGATACGCAGTATTTT.

V is TRBV7-8 and J is TRBJ1-4, with D hard to call. Germline CDR1 is SGHVS and CDR2 is FQNEAQ. Trimming stripped 0 bases from V and 5 bases from J, with 10 bases between. The CDR3 is 15 residues long. In DNA, the CDR3 is TGTGCCAGCAGCTTAGCGGCCGGGAGGAATGAAAAACTGTTTTTT. It codes for CASSLAAGRNEKLFF.

In its sample, this clonotype was seen many times. The chain is built from TRBV19 and TRBJ2-1; TRBD1 matches 9 bases. Per the germline V gene, CDR1 is LNHDA and CDR2 is SQIVND (reference sequence). The CDR3 is made up of 13 amino acids. After removal of 9 bases from V and 8 bases from J, the junction contained 8 bases not matched to a gene. CDR3 coding DNA: TGTGCCAGCAGGGGACAGGGTGGCCATGAGCAGTTCTTC. It encodes CASRGQGGHEQFF.

The chain carries TRBV19 and TRBJ1-1; D not certain. The CDR3 contains 10 residues. Trimming removed 11 bases from V and 7 bases from J, with 11 bases in between. CDR1 is LNHDA, CDR2 SQIVND, per germline (reference sequence). CDR3 bases: TGTGCCTGCGGCAAGGGTGAAGCTTTCTTT. Translating gives CACGKGEAFF.

The table lists this clonotype with many counts. The genes are TRBV7-8 and TRBJ2-3, with D unresolved. Per the germline V gene, CDR1 is SGHVS and CDR2 is FQNEAQ. Trimming took off 4 bases at V and 5 bases at J, with 10 bases between the two ends. The CDR3 runs to 13 residues. The chain's CDR3 is CASSSFRQDTQYF. The CDR3 DNA sequence: TGTGCCAGCAGCTCCTTCCGTCAAGATACGCAGTATTTT.

This clonotype appeared many times. The rearrangement links TRBV29-1 to TRBJ2-3; 8 bases are a match to TRBD1. After removal of 1 base from V and 5 bases from J, the junction contained 2 bases not matched to a gene. This CDR3 region has 13 residues. Germline CDR1 reads SQVTM; CDR2 reads ANQGSEA. The CDR3: CSVEGQGKDTQYF. CDR3 DNA sequence: TGCAGCGTTGAAGGACAGGGGAAAGATACGCAGTATTTT.